This entry concerns a single T cell receptor (beta chain). Its specific antigen is unknown. Base qualities are not at hand, and no much larger clone is one base apart. Reading from cysteine to phenylalanine, the CDR3 counts 14 amino acids. Only the CDR3 DNA stays, 42 bases, in frame from base 1. A distance of 13 bases separates the germline ends of V and J, which lose 4 bases and 5 bases respectively. CDR1 is given as SNHLY and CDR2 as FYNNEI, both from the germline V gene. The immunoSEQ Assay, a bias-controlled multiplex PCR, was used to amplify TCRbeta CDR3 regions from genomic DNA. On the study's bioinformatics: The number of nucleated cells in each sample was estimated by amplification of reference gene primers within the assay. To quantify the absolute abundance of each unique TCRbeta CDR3 rearrangement, sequence reads were collapsed and filtered. For each sample, productive Simpson clonality was calculated as the square root of Simpson's diversity index over productive rearrangements. The table was pulled from immuneACCESS by TCRdb, which kept in-frame rearrangements only. Such tables lose some clones; where checked, under half of the loss comes from unresolved V genes, and the rest has no known cause. The V and J calls and clone size come from that table; D and trimming were worked out from the DNA. The table for this sample lists some 150,000 clones; roughly 80% of them were counted only once. Together, the top ten hold about 14% of the sample.

The data were taken from a study of blood T cell repertoires in COVID-19 (dated by TCRdb to the early 2020s). Turning to the overall study: Samples from collaborators originated in the United States, Italy and Spain and spanned both the acute and convalescent phases of COVID-19. The prospective study material was composed of cDNA or gDNA derived from T cells, B-cell-depleted T cells, or PBMCs. The dataset comprised deeply sampled blood TCRbeta repertoires from subjects exposed to, actively infected with, or recovered from COVID-19. The repertoires were released in a freely available public database intended as a resource for research on the immune response to SARS-CoV-2. The samples were drawn from two sources: the first 160 participants of the ongoing ImmuneRACE study, and 1,000 to 1,500 subjects contributed by 6 global collaborators. The sample metadata nearly always contained a de-identified subject ID, COVID-19 status, age in years and sex. Where available, HLA class I and class II types were taken from metadata supplied by the sample provider and were not determined by assay-based typing. The full study reports these points: The amount of clinical and demographic metadata varied by source and participant and was provided uncurated.

One collaborating source in Seattle enrolled patients while the patients were actively infected and followed the patients over time throughout the course of disease. Whole blood was collected in K2EDTA tubes by collaborating institutions according to the institutions' own protocols. For TCRbeta analysis, collaborators shipped samples as frozen whole blood, isolated PBMCs, or DNA extracted from either of those sample types. The rearrangement combines TRBV2 with TRBJ2-3; matching of 6 bases hints at TRBD2 as the D gene. Sequenced material: peripheral blood. The TCR comes from a woman in her seventies with COVID-19, enrolled during active disease. The CDR3 loop reads CASSVSGSGDTQYF. The nucleotides read TGTGCCAGCAGTGTCTCCGGGAGTGGAGATACGCAGTATTTT.